The clone carrying this T cell receptor (beta chain) came up a few times. Some clones are missing from TCRdb's copy, which holds only in-frame ones; the method was immunoSEQ multiplex PCR. This sample has 15,000 to 20,000 clones, with roughly 33% found just once. This record comes from a study of graft-versus-host responses after intestinal transplantation. Overall study results and limits: Recipient-marrow GvH clones were detected, some having first appeared in ileum or blood. Among circulating GvH clones, peak levels were associated with early post-transplant declines in HvG clones.

The CDR3 loop spans 11 amino acids. The germline gives CDR1 LNHDA, CDR2 SQIVND (reference sequence). The V and J ends lost 5 bases and 7 bases respectively, with 5 bases between them. The material sequenced was alloreactive CD4+ T cells from a mixed lymphocyte reaction culture, taken before transplantation. The subset: CFSE-low proliferating T cells sorted from roughly six-day pre-transplant mixed lymphocyte reaction (GvH or HvG direction). The genes are TRBV19 and TRBJ2-2; D is undetermined. This clonotype originated in a human patient who was an organ donor for intestinal transplantation. DNA for the CDR3: TGTGCCAGTAGTGCATACGGGGAGCTGTTTTTT. As protein: CASSAYGELFF.